The present TCR beta chain was sequenced within a study of blood T cell repertoires in COVID-19. Study as a whole: Sites in the United States, Italy and Spain provided acute and convalescent COVID-19 samples. In each case, the material was cDNA or gDNA derived from T cells, B-cell-depleted T cells, or PBMCs.

The CDR3 totals 14 residues. Original methodology: From reference gene primer amplification, estimates of nucleated cell counts were derived. The data were produced by immunoSEQ multiplex PCR, yet TCRdb's version contains in-frame clones alone and is incomplete. The DNA gave D and trimming, while V, J and clone size come from that table. This table holds around 91,000 clones, around 84% found once. The sequence was obtained from an older man with acute or convalescent COVID-19. This chain joins TRBV21-1 and TRBJ1-2. TRBV21-1 is described as a pseudogene. The sample taken for sequencing was peripheral blood. The CDR3 spells CASSKPGGCYGYTF. The CDR3 region has the DNA TGTGCCAGCAGCAAACCGGGAGGGTGCTATGGCTACACCTTC.